Sequencing of this TCR beta chain was carried out in a study of blood T cell repertoires in COVID-19 (dated by TCRdb to about 2020). Study-wide context: Collaborator samples came from the United States, Italy and Spain and covered acute and convalescent phases of COVID-19. The prospective study material was composed of cDNA or gDNA derived from T cells, B-cell-depleted T cells, or PBMCs. The dataset comprised deeply sampled blood TCRbeta repertoires from subjects exposed to, actively infected with, or recovered from COVID-19. The repertoires were released in a freely available public database meant as a resource for research on the immune response to SARS-CoV-2. Samples were obtained from the ongoing ImmuneRACE study (first 160 participants) and from over 1,000 subjects provided by 6 global collaborators. A de-identified subject ID, COVID-19 status, age in years and sex were almost always included in the sample metadata. HLA class I and class II types, where available, came from metadata supplied by the sample provider rather than from assay-based typing.

Counted from cysteine to phenylalanine, this CDR3 has 13 amino acids. Only the CDR3 part of the read is kept: 39 bases, read in frame from the first base. V loses 6 bases at its end and J loses 5 bases; junction bases beyond the gene matches: 7. TCRbeta CDR3 regions were amplified from genomic DNA using the immunoSEQ Assay, a bias-controlled multiplex PCR. Per the original workflow: Nucleated cell counts per sample were estimated from amplification of reference gene primers within the assay. To quantify the absolute abundance of each unique TCRbeta CDR3 rearrangement, sequence reads were collapsed and filtered. Productive Simpson clonality was computed per sample as the square root of Simpson's diversity index over productive rearrangements. Sourced from immuneACCESS, this table was stored by TCRdb with only in-frame sequences that have V and J called. A share of the clones is absent; for the studies checked, an unresolved V gene accounts for under half, and the remainder has no known explanation. That table gives V, J and clone size, and the DNA gave D and trimming. The sample contains roughly 170,000 clones, approximately 81% of them found a single time. The ten most abundant clones make up approximately 5.4% of the sample.

The study at large found these results: How much clinical and demographic metadata was included differed by source and by participant, and the metadata was provided uncurated.

One collaborating source in Seattle enrolled patients while the patients were actively infected and followed the patients over time throughout the course of disease. The collaborating institutions used their own protocols to collect whole blood in K2EDTA tubes. For TCRbeta analysis, collaborators shipped samples in one of three forms: frozen whole blood, isolated PBMCs, or DNA extracted from either of those sample types. As for this clone: This receptor's antigen is unknown. Base qualities were left out, and no much larger clone turns up one base away.

Sequencing input: peripheral blood. This sequence originates from a woman aged 45-60 years with COVID-19, enrolled during active disease. This sequence uses TRBV12-3 or TRBV12-4 and TRBJ2-7; 7 nucleotides in the junction match TRBD1. This receptor carries the CDR3 CASRTTGSHEQYF. The sequence in DNA is TGTGCCAGCAGGACGACAGGGTCCCACGAGCAGTACTTC.